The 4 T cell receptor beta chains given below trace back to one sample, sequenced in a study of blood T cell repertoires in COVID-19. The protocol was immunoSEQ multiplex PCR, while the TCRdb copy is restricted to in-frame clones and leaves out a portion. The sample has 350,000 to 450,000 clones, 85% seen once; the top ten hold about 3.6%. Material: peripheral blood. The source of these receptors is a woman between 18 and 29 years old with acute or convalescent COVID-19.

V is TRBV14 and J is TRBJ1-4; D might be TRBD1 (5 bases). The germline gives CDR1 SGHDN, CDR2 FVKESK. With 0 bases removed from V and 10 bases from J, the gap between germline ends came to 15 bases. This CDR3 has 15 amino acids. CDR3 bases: TGTGCCAGCAGCCAAGACGGCAGGGTGAATCGAAAACTGTTTTTT. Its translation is CASSQDGRVNRKLFF. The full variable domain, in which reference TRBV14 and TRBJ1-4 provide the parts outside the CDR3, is EAGVTQFPSHSVIEKGQTVTLRCDPISGHDNLYWYRRVMGKEIKFLLHFVKESKQDESGMPNNRFLAERTGGTYSTLKVQPAELEDSGVYFCASSQDGRVNRKLFFGSGTQLSVL.

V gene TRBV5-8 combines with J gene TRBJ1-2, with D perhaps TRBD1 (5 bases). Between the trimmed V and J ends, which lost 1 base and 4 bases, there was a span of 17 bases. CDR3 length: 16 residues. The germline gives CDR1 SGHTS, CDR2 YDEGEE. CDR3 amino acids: CASSLIEWGAGYGYTF. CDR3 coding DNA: TGTGCCAGCAGCTTGATCGAGTGGGGCGCCGGCTATGGCTACACCTTC.

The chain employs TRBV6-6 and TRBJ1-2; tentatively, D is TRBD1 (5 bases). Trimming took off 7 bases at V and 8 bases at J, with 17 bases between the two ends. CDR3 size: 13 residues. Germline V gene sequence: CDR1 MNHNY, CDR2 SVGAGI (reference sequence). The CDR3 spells CASIGQWGDGYTF. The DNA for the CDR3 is TGTGCCAGCATTGGACAATGGGGGGACGGCTACACCTTC.

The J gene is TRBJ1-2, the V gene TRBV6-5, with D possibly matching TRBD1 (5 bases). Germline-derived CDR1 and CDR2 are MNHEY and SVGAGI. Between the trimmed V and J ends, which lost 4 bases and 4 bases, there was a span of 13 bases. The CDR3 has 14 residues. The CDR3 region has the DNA TGTGCCAGCAGTTCTCGGACACCAGTCTATGGCTACACCTTC. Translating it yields CASSSRTPVYGYTF.